This is a list of T cell receptor beta chains from one sample in a study of blood T cell repertoires in COVID-19. Generated by immunoSEQ multiplex PCR, the TCRdb table keeps only in-frame clones and is missing some. Found here are more than 150,000 clones, about 90% of them singletons; the top ten hold 2% to 2.5%. Material for sequencing was PBMCs or T cells enriched from blood (not recorded which). The receptor source for this set is a young woman who had recovered from COVID-19. The CDR3 runs from the conserved cysteine through the conserved F or W. The D gene is left open where the match is weak. Clone size, where shown, is once, few, many, or a class for clones that have expanded.

CDR3 length	V gene	clone size	J gene	D gene	CDR3 DNA	CDR3 protein
13	TRBV6-5	.	TRBJ1-1	.	TGTGCCAGCAGGGGTATCCCGGGCACTGAAGCTTTCTTT	CASRGIPGTEAFF
11	TRBV6-2/TRBV6-3	.	TRBJ1-5	.	TGTGCCAGCAGTTACCCTACGGCCCAGCATTTT	CASSYPTAQHF
15	TRBV12-5	.	TRBJ2-7	TRBD2	TGTGCTAGTGGTCTGGGAGCGGGAGGGAAGTACGAGCAGTACTTC	CASGLGAGGKYEQYF
13	TRBV7-8	once	TRBJ1-1	.	TGTGCCAGCAGAAATGCCCCGGGGACTGAAGCTTTCTTT	CASRNAPGTEAFF
13	TRBV7-8	.	TRBJ1-4	.	TGTGCCAGCAGCCGCGGACGGGGGAGCCAACTGTTTTTT	CASSRGRGSQLFF
14	TRBV7-9	.	TRBJ1-2	TRBD1	TGTGCCAGCAGCGAAACAGGGGGCGGTAATGGCTACACCTTC	CASSETGGGNGYTF
16	TRBV3-1/TRBV3-2	.	TRBJ1-5	.	TGTGCCAGCAGCCAAGGGGCGTCCTATAGCAATCAGCCCCAGCATTTT	CASSQGASYSNQPQHF
14	TRBV7-9	.	TRBJ1-2	TRBD1	TGTGCCAGCAGCCGAAGGGGACAGGACTATGGCTACACCTTC	CASSRRGQDYGYTF
17	TRBV7-8	.	TRBJ2-1	TRBD2	TGTGCCAGCAGCTTACTGTCGGGACTAGGTAGCCCGAATGAGCAGTTCTTC	CASSLLSGLGSPNEQFF
13	TRBV7-8	once	TRBJ1-5	.	TGTGCCAGCAGCTTCGGAGGGTCTCAGCCCCAGCATTTT	CASSFGGSQPQHF
13	TRBV5-1	.	TRBJ1-1	TRBD1	TGCGCCAGCAGCAGGACAGGGAACACTGAAGCTTTCTTT	CASSRTGNTEAFF
15	TRBV4-1	.	TRBJ2-6	.	TGCGCCAGCAGCCAAGAAGGGGAATGGGCCAACGTCCTGACTTTC	CASSQEGEWANVLTF
16	TRBV7-9	.	TRBJ2-3	TRBD1	TGTGCCAGCAGCATTCTTGACAGGGCCGGCGCAGATACGCAGTATTTT	CASSILDRAGADTQYF
12	TRBV30	once	TRBJ1-2	TRBD1	TGTGCCTGGGGTCCGACAGGGAGGGGCTACACCTTC	CAWGPTGRGYTF
17	TRBV14	once	TRBJ2-2	TRBD1	TGTGCCAGCAGCCCCCGGGTTGACAGGGGAGGCACCGGGGAGCTGTTTTTT	CASSPRVDRGGTGELFF